Shown below are 21 T cell receptor beta chains from a single sample sequenced in a study of T cells after posttransplantation cyclophosphamide. TCRdb keeps only in-frame clones here, not all; method: immunoSEQ multiplex PCR. The table records tens of thousands of clones without singletons, the ten largest covering approximately 2.2%. Source material: PBMCs. All receptors derive from a man in his forties in good health, CMV-negative, and a related stem cell transplant donor.

This clone was observed at least ten times. J is TRBJ1-3 and V is TRBV4-2, with D uncertain. There are 17 residues in the CDR3. Trimming stripped 0 bases from V and 2 bases from J, with 14 bases between. CDR1 is LGHNA and CDR2 is YNFKEQ in the germline V gene. CDR3 coding DNA: TGTGCCAGCAGCCAAGATCTTGTAACAGCAACTGGAAACACCATATATTTT. It codes for CASSQDLVTATGNTIYF.

This clone has a handful of counts. The chain uses TRBV6-1 and TRBJ1-1, with 11 bases lining up with TRBD1. The CDR3 consists of 16 residues. From germline, CDR1 is MNHNS and CDR2 SASEGT. J lost 5 bases, V lost 3 bases, and 8 bases had no gene match. DNA of the CDR3: TGTGCCAGCAGTGACGGGACGAGGGACAGGGGGACTGAAGCTTTCTTT. The encoded protein is CASSDGTRDRGTEAFF.

This clone was picked up a small number of times. This chain connects TRBV4-1 to TRBJ2-7; 11 bases match TRBD1. V gave up 4 bases and J gave up 7 bases; unmatched junction bases: 9. CDR1 is MGHRA and CDR2 is YSYEKL in the germline V gene. The CDR3 totals 15 residues. The CDR3 DNA reads TGCGCCAGCAGCCCTCTCGGACAGGGGGCTGATGAGCAGTACGTC. This translates into CASSPLGQGADEQYV.

This clone was detected a few times. The chain recombines TRBV23-1 with TRBJ2-7; 15 nucleotides agree with TRBD2. TRBV23-1 is classed as an ORF, of uncertain function. CDR3 size: 19 residues. V gave up 3 bases and J gave up 6 bases; unmatched junction bases: 15. The CDR3 sequence is CASSHPGQNGTSGRLEQYV. The CDR3 DNA sequence: TGCGCCAGCAGTCACCCCGGGCAGAACGGGACTAGCGGGAGGCTCGAGCAGTACGTC.

This clone was observed at least ten times. The chain employs TRBV28 and TRBJ1-5; no definite D call. The CDR3 loop spans 14 amino acids. Between the trimmed V and J ends, which lost 5 bases and 7 bases, there was a span of 15 bases. Looked up from germline, CDR1 is MDHEN and CDR2 is SYDVKM. The CDR3 nucleotides read TGTGCCAGCAGTGTGGCCCGAGGTCGGCAGCCCCAGCATTTT. This translates into CASSVARGRQPQHF.

This clone appeared many times. J is TRBJ2-4 and V is TRBV5-4; D uncertain. CDR3 length: 13 residues. V was clipped by 2 bases and J by 7 bases, with 10 bases between them. Germline-derived CDR1 and CDR2 are SGHNT and YYREEE (reference sequence). The chain's CDR3 is CASSFFGFNIQYF. The CDR3 DNA sequence: TGTGCCAGCAGCTTTTTCGGTTTCAACATTCAGTACTTC. Full variable domain (remainder filled in from reference TRBV5-4 and TRBJ2-4): ETGVTQSPTHLIKTRGQQVTLRCSSQSGHNTVSWYQQALGQGPQFIFQYYREEENGRGNFPPRFSGLQFPNYSSELNVNALELDDSALYLCASSFFGFNIQYFGAGTRLSVL.

This clone was seen ten or more times. The chain carries TRBV4-2 and TRBJ1-2; D gene uncertain. V lost 0 bases and J lost 3, with 11 bases in between. This CDR3 has 15 residues. CDR1 LGHNA and CDR2 YNFKEQ come from the germline V gene. This CDR3 reads CASSQDSSPDYGYTF. The CDR3 nucleotides read TGTGCCAGCAGCCAAGATTCCTCCCCTGACTATGGCTACACCTTC.

This clone was seen repeatedly, ten times or more. V usage is TRBV29-1 and J usage is TRBJ1-4; no reliable D call. This CDR3 is 13 amino acids long. V was clipped by 3 bases and J by 7 bases, with 12 bases between them. CDR1 is SQVTM, CDR2 ANQGSEA, per germline. CDR3 sequence: CSVDSGWGEKLFF. The CDR3 DNA follows: TGCAGCGTTGATTCGGGGTGGGGTGAAAAACTGTTTTTT.

In its sample, this clone was seen many times. This chain links TRBV10-2 with TRBJ1-5; D remains unclear. This CDR3 is 12 amino acids long. Trimming stripped 10 bases from V and 4 bases from J, with 11 bases between. CDR1 WSHSY and CDR2 SAAADI come from the germline V gene. CDR3: CATWAINQPQHF. The CDR3 region has the DNA TGCGCCACCTGGGCCATAAATCAGCCCCAGCATTTT.

This clone was seen at least ten times. The chain carries TRBV19 and TRBJ1-4, with 9 bases that match TRBD1. CDR1 is LNHDA and CDR2 is SQIVND in the germline V gene (reference sequence). The CDR3 extends over 14 amino acids. The V and J ends lost 6 bases and 8 bases, in that order; junction bases with no gene match: 7. CDR3 residues: CASRAQGAGEKLFF. DNA of the CDR3: TGTGCCAGTAGGGCACAGGGGGCAGGGGAAAAACTGTTTTTT. Variable domain in full (rest from reference TRBV19 and TRBJ1-4): DGGITQSPKYLFRKEGQNVTLSCEQNLNHDAMYWYRQDPGQGLRLIYYSQIVNDFQKGDIAEGYSVSREKKESFPLTVTSAQKNPTAFYLCASRAQGAGEKLFFGSGTQLSVL.

This clone was counted ten times or more. The genes are TRBV5-1 and TRBJ2-5; D uncertain. Germline V CDR1 and CDR2: SGHRS, YFSETQ. The CDR3 is made up of 11 amino acids. V lost 5 bases and J lost 3, with 5 bases in between. In nucleotides, the CDR3 is TGCGCCAGCAGTGAGAAAGAGACCCAGTACTTC. It encodes CASSEKETQYF.

This clone was seen ten or more times. V and J are TRBV5-1 and TRBJ2-2, with TRBD1 matching over 7 bases. Germline CDR1 is SGHRS and CDR2 is YFSETQ. Unmatched junction bases numbered 10, after V lost 4 bases and J lost 7 bases. CDR3 length equals 15 residues. The CDR3 DNA is TGCGCCAGCAGCGAGGACAGGCAGTTCAACGGGGAGCTGTTTTTT. Residues: CASSEDRQFNGELFF.

The sample holds many counts of this clone. The CDR3 DNA reads as TGTGCCATCAGTGAGTCGGGCCAGGGGTTTGATTCACCCCTCCACTTT. Its translation is CAISESGQGFDSPLHF. This chain joins TRBV10-3 and TRBJ1-6, with D tentatively TRBD1 (6 bases). Deletions cut 0 bases from V and 8 bases from J, with 14 bases between. Germline V gene lookup returns CDR1 ENHRY and CDR2 SYGVKD. This CDR3 contains 16 residues.

This clone occurred a few times. The identical CDR3 is also encoded by other nucleotide sequences in the sample. The chain has TRBV6-5 and TRBJ2-3; 11 positions match TRBD2. CDR1 and CDR2 (germline): MNHEY, SVGAGI. The junction had 1 base not matched to a gene; V was cut back by 2 bases and J by 3 bases. There are 15 residues in the CDR3. This chain's CDR3 is CASSYRTSGTDTQYF. CDR3 nucleotide sequence: TGTGCCAGCAGTTACCGGACTAGCGGGACAGATACGCAGTATTTT.

This clone has ten or more counts. The rearrangement joins TRBV7-2 to TRBJ2-1; D is unclear. The CDR3 runs to 14 residues. CDR1 and CDR2 (germline): SGHTA, FQGNSA. V was shortened by 0 bases and J by 5 bases, with 8 bases between the two germline ends. DNA of the CDR3: TGTGCCAGCAGCTTAGCTTTTAGAAACAATGAGCAGTTCTTC. Translating gives CASSLAFRNNEQFF.

This clone occurred many times. This CDR3 reads CASSLGTSGNTGELFF. The CDR3 DNA is TGTGCCAGCAGCTTGGGGACTAGCGGAAACACCGGGGAGCTGTTTTTT. The chain combines TRBV7-9 with TRBJ2-2; 11 nucleotides align to TRBD2. CDR1 and CDR2 from the germline V gene are SEHNR and FQNEAQ (reference sequence). The ends lost 3 bases at V and 2 bases at J; junction bases unmatched: 2. This CDR3 has 16 amino acids.

The CDR3 sequence is CASSTHEDTQYF. Written as DNA, the CDR3 is TGTGCCAGCAGCACACATGAAGATACGCAGTATTTT. The chain has TRBV5-4 and TRBJ2-3; no clear D. CDR1 and CDR2 from the germline V gene are SGHNT and YYREEE (reference sequence). The CDR3 consists of 12 residues. Between the trimmed V and J ends, which lost 4 bases and 5 bases, there was a span of 8 bases.

This clone was picked up many times. V gene TRBV7-8 combines with J gene TRBJ1-2, with TRBD1 matching 7 bases. Trimming removed 5 bases from V and 5 bases from J; junction bases left unmatched: 8. Germline V gene sequence: CDR1 SGHVS, CDR2 FQNEAQ. This CDR3 has 14 residues. CDR3 bases: TGTGCCAGCAGCCCTCCGGGACAGTATTATGGCTACACCTTC. Amino acids: CASSPPGQYYGYTF.

The chain uses TRBV18 and TRBJ2-3; 8 bases match TRBD1. The CDR3 length is 16 residues. V dropped 4 bases and J dropped 4; count of bases not matched to a gene: 10. Germline V gene lookup returns CDR1 KGHSH and CDR2 LQKENI. CDR3 amino acids: CASSLRTGRYADTQYF. For the CDR3, the DNA is TGTGCCAGCTCACTTCGGACAGGGAGGTACGCAGATACGCAGTATTTT.

This clone is deemed medium-sized. This sample includes further DNA sequences coding for the same CDR3. The chain joins TRBV6-5 to TRBJ2-1; maybe TRBD2 (6 bases). Per the germline V gene, CDR1 is MNHEY and CDR2 is SVGAGI. Trimming shortened V by 8 bases and J by 0 bases, and 8 bases separated the two germline ends. This CDR3 comprises 13 residues. The CDR3 loop reads CASVGSSYNEQFF. The CDR3 DNA sequence: TGTGCCAGCGTCGGGAGCTCCTACAATGAGCAGTTCTTC.

This clone has at least ten counts. CDR3 bases: TGTGCCAGCAGTTACGGGGGGACTGAAGCTTTCTTT. Amino acid sequence: CASSYGGTEAFF. The gene calls are TRBV6-5 and TRBJ1-1; D might be TRBD1 (5 bases). V was trimmed by 2 bases and J by 5 bases, leaving 6 bases between them. The CDR3 spans 12 residues. The germline CDR1 and CDR2 sequences are MNHEY and SVGAGI.